The rows below give T cell receptor beta chains drawn from one sample of a study of cytomegalovirus exposure and HLA in healthy donors. Sequenced by immunoSEQ multiplex PCR; TCRdb stores in-frame clones only, minus some. The sample lists roughly 150,000 clones; approximately 80% were seen once. The specimen sequenced was PBMCs. The receptors stem from a woman aged 35 to 49 in good health and CMV-seropositive. CDR3s include the opening cysteine and the closing phenylalanine or tryptophan. D genes are given only for firm matches. Clone size is shown for a subset of rows, as once, few, many or a class of expanded clone.

D gene,V gene,J gene,clone size,CDR3 DNA,CDR3 protein
TRBD2,TRBV4-2,TRBJ2-1,.,TGTGCCAGCAGTGCGGGGGGCTCCTACAATGAGCAGTTCTTC,CASSAGGSYNEQFF
.,TRBV27,TRBJ1-6,few,TGTGCCAGCAGTTACAACTGGAGGGATTGGAATTCACCCCTCCACTTT,CASSYNWRDWNSPLHF
TRBD1,TRBV19,TRBJ1-6,.,TGTGCCAGCGGACAGGGACGTTCACCCCTCCACTTT,CASGQGRSPLHF
.,TRBV18,TRBJ1-1,.,TGTGCCAGCTCACTAAGAGGAGACACTGAAGCTTTCTTT,CASSLRGDTEAFF
.,TRBV25-1,TRBJ2-7,.,TGTGCCAGCAGTGTTCACTACGAGCAGTACTTC,CASSVHYEQYF
TRBD1,TRBV5-4,TRBJ2-7,.,TGTGCCAGCAGCTTGGGGCTGACAGGGGCTAACTACGAGCAGTACTTC,CASSLGLTGANYEQYF
.,TRBV15,TRBJ1-6,.,TGTGCCACCAGCAGAGGTTTGTCAGAAGCCTATAATTCACCCCTCCACTTT,CATSRGLSEAYNSPLHF
TRBD1,TRBV27,TRBJ2-7,.,TGTGCCAGCAGTTTATCGTCTGGGACAGGGTGGGAGCAGTACTTC,CASSLSSGTGWEQYF
TRBD1,TRBV6-6,TRBJ2-3,few,TGTGCCAGCAGGGCGACAGGGGTAGAGACGCAGTATTTT,CASRATGVETQYF
.,TRBV7-9,TRBJ1-5,.,TGTGCCAGCAGCCCCGCCTCGGCGGGTCAGCCCCAGCATTTT,CASSPASAGQPQHF
TRBD1,TRBV5-5,TRBJ1-1,.,TGTGCCAGCAGCTTGGATCCCTCCGGGACAGGGGGAGGAAACACTGAAGCTTTCTTT,CASSLDPSGTGGGNTEAFF
.,TRBV7-8,TRBJ1-3,.,TGTGCCAGCAGCTTAGCCTCAGGGATGTGGAACTCTGGAAACACCATATATTTT,CASSLASGMWNSGNTIYF
TRBD2,TRBV6-6,TRBJ2-3,.,TGTGCCAGCAGTTACCCGGAGACTAGCGACTTAGATACGCAGTATTTT,CASSYPETSDLDTQYF
.,TRBV4-1,TRBJ2-3,.,TGCGCCAGCAGCCAAGACCGAGGGTGGGACACTTCTTACACAGATACGCAGTATTTT,CASSQDRGWDTSYTDTQYF
TRBD1,TRBV2,TRBJ2-3,.,TGTGCCAGCAGCAAATCTCAGGGACAGGGCACAGATACGCAGTATTTT,CASSKSQGQGTDTQYF
.,TRBV6-5,TRBJ1-2,.,TGTGCCAGCAGTTACAACAGGGTACGAGGTGCTGGCTACACCTTC,CASSYNRVRGAGYTF
.,TRBV7-2,TRBJ2-1,.,TGTGCCAGCAGCCGCGACTTAGCGGTATACAATGAGCAGTTCTTC,CASSRDLAVYNEQFF
.,TRBV6-1,TRBJ1-5,.,TGTGCCAGCAGTCCGACAGGTGGCAATCAGCCCCAGCATTTT,CASSPTGGNQPQHF
.,TRBV29-1,TRBJ1-1,.,TGCAGCGTGGGCGGGTGGAGGAACACTGAAGCTTTCTTT,CSVGGWRNTEAFF
.,TRBV27,TRBJ2-7,.,TGTGCCAGCAGTTTATCGGCAGTCAACGAGCAGTACTTC,CASSLSAVNEQYF
.,TRBV5-4,TRBJ1-1,few,TGTGCCAGCAGCACCCGGGGACAAGTAGCTTTCTTT,CASSTRGQVAFF
.,TRBV25-1,TRBJ2-1,.,TGTGCCAGCAGAGCGGTAAGCTCCTACAATGAGCAGTTCTTC,CASRAVSSYNEQFF
.,TRBV2,TRBJ2-1,.,TGTGCCAGCAGCCCCTTGACCCGGAGCTCCTACAATGAGCAGTTCTTC,CASSPLTRSSYNEQFF
.,TRBV6-5,TRBJ1-5,.,TGTGCCAGCAGTTACGGGCCGAATCAGCCCCAGCATTTT,CASSYGPNQPQHF
TRBD1,TRBV2,TRBJ1-1,.,TGTGCGGGTTCAGGGTGGGACAGCGCCCAAGCTTTCTTT,CAGSGWDSAQAFF
TRBD2,TRBV4-3,TRBJ2-7,.,TGCGCCAGCAGCCAAGGACTAGCTTATCTAAGGGACGAGCAGTACTTC,CASSQGLAYLRDEQYF
.,TRBV30,TRBJ1-5,.,TGTGCCTGGAGTGTAAATACAAGATGGCAGCCCCAGCATTTT,CAWSVNTRWQPQHF
TRBD1,TRBV4-3,TRBJ2-7,.,TGCGCCAGCAGCCAGAGCAGGGGGTCCCCCCGGGAGCAGTACTTC,CASSQSRGSPREQYF
TRBD2,TRBV11-3,TRBJ2-5,.,TGTGCCAGCAGCGGGCGGGGGGTCCGTAAAGAGACCCAGTACTTC,CASSGRGVRKETQYF
.,TRBV19,TRBJ1-1,few,TGTGCCAGTAGTCTCACAGGGTGGGGCACTGAAGCTTTCTTT,CASSLTGWGTEAFF
TRBD1,TRBV29-1,TRBJ1-2,.,TGCAGCGTTGCAGACAGGGGGTATGGCTACACCTTC,CSVADRGYGYTF
TRBD1,TRBV6-5,TRBJ1-1,many,TGTGCCAGCAGTAGGGGACAGCCGAACACTGAAGCTTTCTTT,CASSRGQPNTEAFF
TRBD2,TRBV27,TRBJ2-1,.,TGTGCCAGCGGAACCCGACTAGCTGCCAATGAGCAGTTCTTC,CASGTRLAANEQFF
TRBD2,TRBV5-4,TRBJ2-6,.,TGTGCCAGCAGCCTGGGGACTAGCGGGGCCGGGGGGGCCAACGTCCTGACTTTC,CASSLGTSGAGGANVLTF
TRBD2,TRBV6-6,TRBJ2-3,.,TGTGCCAGCAGTTTAAGCGGGGGGGCCAGGGATACGCAGTATTTT,CASSLSGGARDTQYF
.,TRBV18,TRBJ2-1,.,TGTGCCAGCTCACCCAGACTGAGTGGTTCCTACAATGAGCAGTTCTTC,CASSPRLSGSYNEQFF
.,TRBV7-9,TRBJ1-2,.,TGTTCCAGCAGCTCCCAGGGGCTCTATGGCTACACCTTC,CSSSSQGLYGYTF
TRBD2,TRBV9,TRBJ2-1,.,TGTGCCAGCAGCGGGACCGGGACTATTAATGAGCAGTTCTTC,CASSGTGTINEQFF
.,TRBV7-2,TRBJ2-2,.,TGTGCCAGCAGCCAAGGACAGTTGTGGGTATCCGGGGAGCTGTTTTTT,CASSQGQLWVSGELFF
.,TRBV5-1,TRBJ2-3,.,TGCGCCAGCAGCTTGGCCTTAGCTGGGGGGAGAGATACGCAGTATTTT,CASSLALAGGRDTQYF
TRBD1,TRBV6-6,TRBJ1-2,.,TGTGCCAGCAGGGGAGCAGGGGGCCCGGGCGGCTACACCTTC,CASRGAGGPGGYTF
.,TRBV6-1,TRBJ1-6,.,TGTGCCACCCTTCACAGGGTAGGCGACTCACCCCTCCACTTT,CATLHRVGDSPLHF
TRBD1,TRBV5-6,TRBJ2-2,.,TGTGCCAGCAGCCTACAGTATACAGGGGTAACGAACACCGGGGAGCTGTTTTTT,CASSLQYTGVTNTGELFF
.,TRBV7-9,TRBJ2-3,.,TGTGCCAGCAGCTTATTGGGGCCAGATACGCAGTATTTT,CASSLLGPDTQYF
TRBD1,TRBV5-6,TRBJ2-5,.,TGTGCCAGCAGCACGGACAGGGTAGAGACCCAGTACTTC,CASSTDRVETQYF
TRBD1,TRBV6-5,TRBJ2-7,.,TGTGCCACCCGCCGAGACAGGGGAAGCTACGAGCAGTACTTC,CATRRDRGSYEQYF